This T cell receptor beta chain was retrieved from a study of blood T cells in healthy people across ages. V lost 2 bases, J lost 0 bases, and 11 bases lay in between. Looked up from germline, CDR1 is KGHSH and CDR2 is LQKENI. The CDR3 is 16 residues long. Through a sample-barcoded 5' primer and a J-beta primer mix, a second PCR was run for about 6 to 11 cycles. TCRdb used MiXCR to reprocess the 5' RACE reads, holding one entry per CDR3 protein. The sample shows hundreds of thousands of distinct CDR3 sequences, under 65% of them seen only once. The chain links TRBV18 to TRBJ2-4, with D possibly matching TRBD1 (5 bases). The sequence was obtained from a woman older than 75 in good health. Material for sequencing was blood. The CDR3 loop reads CASSPTTELAKNIQYF. DNA of the CDR3: TGTGCCAGCTCACCAACGACAGAATTAGCCAAAAACATTCAGTACTTC.